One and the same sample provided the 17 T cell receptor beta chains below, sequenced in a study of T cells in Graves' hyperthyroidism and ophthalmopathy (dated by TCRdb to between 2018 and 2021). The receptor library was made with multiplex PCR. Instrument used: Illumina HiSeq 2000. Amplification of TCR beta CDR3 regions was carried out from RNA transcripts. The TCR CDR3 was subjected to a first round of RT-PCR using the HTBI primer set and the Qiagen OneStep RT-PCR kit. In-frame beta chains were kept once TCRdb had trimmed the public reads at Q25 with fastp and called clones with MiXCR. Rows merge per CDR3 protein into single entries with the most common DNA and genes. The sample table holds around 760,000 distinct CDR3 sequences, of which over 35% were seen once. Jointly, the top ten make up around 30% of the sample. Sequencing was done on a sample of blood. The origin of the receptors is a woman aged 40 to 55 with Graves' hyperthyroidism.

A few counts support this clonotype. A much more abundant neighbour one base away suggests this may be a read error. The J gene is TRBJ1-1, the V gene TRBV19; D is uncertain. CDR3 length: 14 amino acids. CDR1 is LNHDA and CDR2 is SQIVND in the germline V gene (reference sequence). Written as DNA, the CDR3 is TGTGCCAGTGGTATAAAGGGTGGGAGGACTGAAGCTTTCTTT. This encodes CASGIKGGRTEAFF.

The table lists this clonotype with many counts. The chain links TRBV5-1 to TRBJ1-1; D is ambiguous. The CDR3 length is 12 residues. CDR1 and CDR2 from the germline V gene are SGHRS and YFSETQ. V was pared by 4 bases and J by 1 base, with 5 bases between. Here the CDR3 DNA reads TGCGCCAGCAGCGCTAAGAACACTGAAGCTTTCTTT. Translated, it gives CASSAKNTEAFF.

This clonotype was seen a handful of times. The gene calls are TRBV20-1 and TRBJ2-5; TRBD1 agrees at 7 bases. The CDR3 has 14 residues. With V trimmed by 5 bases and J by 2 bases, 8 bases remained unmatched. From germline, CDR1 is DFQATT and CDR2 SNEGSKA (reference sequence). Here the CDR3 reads CSALGTAEQETQYF. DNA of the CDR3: TGCAGTGCTTTAGGGACAGCGGAACAAGAGACCCAGTACTTC.

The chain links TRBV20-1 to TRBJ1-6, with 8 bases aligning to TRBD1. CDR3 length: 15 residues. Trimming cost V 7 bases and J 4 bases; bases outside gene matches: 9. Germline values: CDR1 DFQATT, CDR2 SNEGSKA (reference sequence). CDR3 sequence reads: CSGWSDRGYNSPLHF. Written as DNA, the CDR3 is TGCAGTGGTTGGAGTGACAGGGGATATAATTCACCCCTCCACTTT.

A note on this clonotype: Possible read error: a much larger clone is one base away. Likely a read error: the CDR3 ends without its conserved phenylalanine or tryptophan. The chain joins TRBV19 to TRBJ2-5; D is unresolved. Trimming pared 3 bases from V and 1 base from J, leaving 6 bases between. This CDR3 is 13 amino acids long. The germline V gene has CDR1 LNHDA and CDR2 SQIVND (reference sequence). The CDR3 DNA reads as TGTGCCAGTAGTATGGGCTTCCAAGAGACCCAGTACCTC. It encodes CASSMGFQETQYL.

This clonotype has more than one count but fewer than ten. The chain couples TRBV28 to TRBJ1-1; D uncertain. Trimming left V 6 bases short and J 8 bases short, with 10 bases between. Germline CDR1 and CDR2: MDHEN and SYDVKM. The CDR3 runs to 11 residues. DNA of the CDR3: TGTGCCAGCAGCCCCTCCTCCGAAGCTTTCTTT. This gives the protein CASSPSSEAFF.

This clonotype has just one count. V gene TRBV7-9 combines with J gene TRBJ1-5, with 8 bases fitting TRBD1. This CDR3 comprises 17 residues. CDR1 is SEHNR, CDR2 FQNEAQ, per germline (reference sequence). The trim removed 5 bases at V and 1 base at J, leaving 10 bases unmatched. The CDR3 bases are TGTGCCAGCAGCGCCGACAGGGGTGGCGGGAGCAATCAGCCCCAGCATTTT. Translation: CASSADRGGGSNQPQHF.

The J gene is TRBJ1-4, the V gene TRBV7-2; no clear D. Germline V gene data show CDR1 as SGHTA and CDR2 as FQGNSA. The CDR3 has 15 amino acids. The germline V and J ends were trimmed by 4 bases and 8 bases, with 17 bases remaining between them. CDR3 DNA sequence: TGTGCCAGCAGCTACCGGACGGATTCGGGGGAAAAACTGTTTTTT. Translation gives CASSYRTDSGEKLFF.

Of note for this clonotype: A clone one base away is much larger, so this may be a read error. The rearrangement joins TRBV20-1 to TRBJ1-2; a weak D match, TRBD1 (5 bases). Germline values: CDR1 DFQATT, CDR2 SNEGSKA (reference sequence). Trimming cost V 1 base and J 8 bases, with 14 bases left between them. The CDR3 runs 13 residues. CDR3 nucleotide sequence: TGCAGTGCTAGAGGGGACTTGGGACGCGGCTACACCTTC. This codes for CSARGDLGRGYTF.

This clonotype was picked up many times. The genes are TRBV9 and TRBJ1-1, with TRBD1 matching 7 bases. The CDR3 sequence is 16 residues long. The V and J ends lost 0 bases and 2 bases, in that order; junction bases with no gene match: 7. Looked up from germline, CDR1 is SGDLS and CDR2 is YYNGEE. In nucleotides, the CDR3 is TGTGCCAGCAGCGTAGAGCCAGGGGGTCTTAACACTGAAGCTTTCTTT. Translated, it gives CASSVEPGGLNTEAFF.

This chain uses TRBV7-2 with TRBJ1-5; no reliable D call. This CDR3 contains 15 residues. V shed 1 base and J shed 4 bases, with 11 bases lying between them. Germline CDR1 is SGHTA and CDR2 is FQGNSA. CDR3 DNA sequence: TGTGCCAGCAGCTTAGTGAACGGCAGAAATCAGCCCCAGCATTTT. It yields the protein CASSLVNGRNQPQHF.

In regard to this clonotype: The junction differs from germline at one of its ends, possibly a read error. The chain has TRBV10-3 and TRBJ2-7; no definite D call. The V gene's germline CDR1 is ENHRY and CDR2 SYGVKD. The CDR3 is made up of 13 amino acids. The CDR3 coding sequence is TGTGCCAGCAGTTACGAACAACGCTACGAGCAGTACTTC. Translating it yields CASSYEQRYEQYF.

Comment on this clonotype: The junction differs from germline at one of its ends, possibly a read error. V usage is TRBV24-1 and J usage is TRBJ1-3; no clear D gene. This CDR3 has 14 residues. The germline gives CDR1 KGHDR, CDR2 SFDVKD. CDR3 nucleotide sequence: TGTGCCAGCAGTTTATCTCCAGATGGAAACACCATATATTTT. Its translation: CASSLSPDGNTIYF.

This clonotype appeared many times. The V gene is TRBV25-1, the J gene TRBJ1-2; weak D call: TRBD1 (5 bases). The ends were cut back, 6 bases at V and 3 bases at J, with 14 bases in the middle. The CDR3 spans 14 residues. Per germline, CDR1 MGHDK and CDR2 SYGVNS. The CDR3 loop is CASRSNVGDYGYTF. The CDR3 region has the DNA TGTGCCAGCAGATCTAATGTGGGGGACTATGGCTACACCTTC.

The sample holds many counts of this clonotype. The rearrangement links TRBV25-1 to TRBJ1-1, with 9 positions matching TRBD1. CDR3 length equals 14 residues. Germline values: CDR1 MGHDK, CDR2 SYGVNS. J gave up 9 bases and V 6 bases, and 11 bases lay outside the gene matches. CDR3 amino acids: CASRSGDRVMKAFF. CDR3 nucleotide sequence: TGTGCCAGCAGAAGCGGGGACAGGGTAATGAAAGCTTTCTTT.

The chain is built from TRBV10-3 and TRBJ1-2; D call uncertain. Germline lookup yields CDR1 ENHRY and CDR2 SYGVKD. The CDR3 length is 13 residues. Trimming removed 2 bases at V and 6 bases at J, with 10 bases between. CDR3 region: CAISEKVDHGYTF. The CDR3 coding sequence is TGTGCCATCAGTGAGAAAGTGGACCATGGCTACACCTTC.

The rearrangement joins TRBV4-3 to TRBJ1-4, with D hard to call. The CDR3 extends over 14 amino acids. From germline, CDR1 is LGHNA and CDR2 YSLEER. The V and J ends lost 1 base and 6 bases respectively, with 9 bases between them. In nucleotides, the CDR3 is TGCGCCAGCAGCCAAGGTAGTGGGGATGAAAAACTGTTTTTT. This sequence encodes CASSQGSGDEKLFF.